Listed below are T cell receptor beta chains from one sample, sequenced in a study of blood T cell repertoires in COVID-19. The repertoire was sequenced with immunoSEQ multiplex PCR; TCRdb's copy has only in-frame clones and lacks some. The table shows 150,000 to 200,000 clones, with approximately 80% occurring only once. Material: peripheral blood. These receptors were collected from a human donor in a cohort sampled during active COVID-19. CDR3s include the opening cysteine and the closing phenylalanine or tryptophan. A D gene is named only where the DNA matches it firmly. For some rows the clone size is stated as once, few or many, or as a class when expanded; others skip it.

TRBV7-2	-	16	-	TRBJ2-6	CASSLVRGSGANVLTF	TGTGCCAGCAGCTTAGTCCGGGGAAGCGGGGCCAACGTCCTGACTTTC
TRBV5-4	TRBD1	13	-	TRBJ1-2	CASSRQGSYGYTF	TGTGCCAGCAGCCGACAGGGGAGTTATGGCTACACCTTC
TRBV28	-	13	-	TRBJ2-7	CASSFRGGNEQYF	TGTGCCAGCAGTTTTAGGGGGGGGAACGAGCAGTACTTC
TRBV7-2	TRBD2	14	-	TRBJ2-7	CASSALAGPHEQYF	TGTGCCAGCAGTGCCCTAGCGGGTCCCCACGAGCAGTACTTC
TRBV4-2	TRBD1	17	-	TRBJ1-4	CASSQVGRGLGNEKLFF	TGTGCCAGCAGCCAAGTTGGCAGGGGGCTTGGTAATGAAAAACTGTTTTTT
TRBV19	TRBD1	19	-	TRBJ1-3	CASSITTGGLHFSGNTIYF	TGTGCCAGTAGTATCACGACAGGGGGCCTACATTTCTCTGGAAACACCATATATTTT
TRBV5-4	TRBD1	15	-	TRBJ1-2	CASSLGTGADYGYTF	TGTGCCAGCAGCTTAGGGACAGGAGCGGACTATGGCTACACCTTC
TRBV2	TRBD2	15	-	TRBJ2-2	CASSVALAGTGELFF	TGTGCCAGCAGTGTCGCCCTAGCGGGAACCGGGGAGCTGTTTTTT
TRBV6-5	TRBD1	15	-	TRBJ2-6	CASTTGDSGANVLTF	TGTGCCAGCACCACAGGGGATTCTGGGGCCAACGTCCTGACTTTC
TRBV7-6	-	19	-	TRBJ2-3	CASSLKGGLLAGAEDTQYF	TGTGCCAGCAGCTTAAAAGGCGGACTCCTAGCAGGCGCTGAGGATACGCAGTATTTT
TRBV11-3	-	13	-	TRBJ2-7	CASSLYRDYEQYF	TGTGCCAGCAGCTTATACAGGGACTACGAGCAGTACTTC
TRBV4-2	TRBD2	16	-	TRBJ2-7	CASSQPPSGSSYEQYF	TGTGCCAGCAGCCAGCCCCCTAGCGGGAGCTCCTACGAGCAGTACTTC
TRBV6-5	-	15	-	TRBJ1-5	CASAAGTLSNQPQHF	TGTGCCAGCGCGGCCGGGACACTTAGCAATCAGCCCCAGCATTTT
TRBV5-1	-	13	-	TRBJ2-5	CASSIQVRETQYF	TGCGCCAGCAGCATACAGGTACGAGAGACCCAGTACTTC
TRBV7-2	-	15	-	TRBJ1-2	CASSLAYGSGYGYTF	TGTGCCAGCAGCTTAGCCTACGGGTCGGGCTATGGCTACACCTTC
TRBV7-2	-	15	-	TRBJ2-7	CASSLSGSGGWEQYF	TGTGCCAGCAGCTTATCTGGGAGCGGAGGGTGGGAGCAGTACTTC
TRBV6-5	-	13	-	TRBJ2-3	CASSYPPEHTQYF	TGTGCCAGCAGTTACCCCCCGGAGCATACGCAGTATTTT
TRBV27	TRBD1	16	-	TRBJ1-3	CASSSGQGHSGNTIYF	TGTGCCAGCAGTTCCGGACAGGGCCACTCTGGAAACACCATATATTTT
TRBV5-4	TRBD1	13	once	TRBJ2-7	CASSRGQGYEQYF	TGTGCCAGCAGCCGGGGACAGGGGTACGAGCAGTACTTC
TRBV27	-	14	-	TRBJ2-1	CASTRHREINEQFF	TGTGCCAGCACCCGACACAGGGAAATCAATGAGCAGTTCTTC
TRBV5-6	-	16	once	TRBJ2-5	CASSLSGRREAETQYF	TGTGCCAGCAGCTTGTCCGGACGGAGGGAGGCAGAGACCCAGTACTTC
TRBV6-5	-	12	few	TRBJ1-2	CASSSQGNGYTF	TGTGCCAGCAGTTCCCAGGGAAATGGCTACACCTTC
TRBV5-1	TRBD1	14	-	TRBJ1-1	CASSPAQGGTEAFF	TGCGCCAGCAGCCCAGCTCAGGGGGGCACTGAAGCTTTCTTT
TRBV7-9	-	14	-	TRBJ1-6	CASSSDSPNSPLHF	TGTGCCAGCAGCTCGGACAGTCCCAATTCACCCCTCCACTTT
TRBV6-5	-	14	few	TRBJ1-2	CASSYGGARRGYTF	TGTGCCAGCAGTTACGGCGGGGCGCGTCGTGGCTACACCTTC
TRBV14	-	14	-	TRBJ1-5	CASIHMGPNQPQHF	TGTGCCAGCATCCATATGGGCCCGAATCAGCCCCAGCATTTT
TRBV7-9	TRBD1	15	-	TRBJ2-3	CASSPETGGSDTQYF	TGTGCCAGCAGCCCCGAGACAGGGGGCTCAGATACGCAGTATTTT
TRBV5-1	-	14	-	TRBJ2-7	CASSLDVGGYEQYF	TGCGCCAGCAGCCTGGACGTTGGAGGTTACGAGCAGTACTTC
TRBV5-1	-	12	-	TRBJ2-5	CASSSPLRTQYF	TGCGCCAGCAGCTCTCCGCTACGGACCCAGTACTTC